This T cell receptor beta chain was documented in a study of T cell changes during pregnancy in multiple sclerosis (dated by TCRdb to about 2019). For the wider study: Changes in the T cell repertoire over the course of pregnancy were examined in this study in women with multiple sclerosis.

From the germline V gene (reference sequence), CDR1 is SEHNR and CDR2 is FQNEAQ. The V end loses 2 bases and the J end loses 0 bases, and a stretch of 17 bases separates them. From its cysteine to its phenylalanine, the CDR3 spans 17 amino acids. The sequence is cut down to CDR3 DNA, 51 bases in frame from base 1. On this clone itself: Which antigen it targets is not known. No much larger clone is present one base from it, and per-base qualities are unavailable.

The library came from the immunoSEQ multiplex PCR assay. Sourced from immuneACCESS, this table was stored by TCRdb with only in-frame sequences that have V and J called. A share of the clones is absent; for the studies checked, an unresolved V gene accounts for under half, and the remainder has no known explanation. In this sample the table shows under 35,000 clones, over 85% of which occur a single time. The top ten hold approximately 0.7% of the sample. The sequencing used CD4+ T cells from peripheral blood mononuclear cells, collected in the first trimester of pregnancy. This TCR derives from a female donor with multiple sclerosis, enrolled in a pregnancy study. Recombination joined TRBV7-9 with TRBJ2-7; 6 matching bases give a weak D call of TRBD2. The sequence in DNA is TGTGCCAGCAGCTTAAACCGGATTGGGGGGTTCTCCTACGAGCAGTACTTC. Its protein product is CASSLNRIGGFSYEQYF.